Presented here are 20 T cell receptor beta chains from one specimen sequenced in a study of beta chain features in type 1 diabetes. What was sequenced were expressed TCRB transcripts, since all of the isolated RNA had been reverse transcribed. Libraries were prepared by immunoSEQ multiplex PCR; TCRdb keeps only in-frame clonotypes and omits some of them. The data contain 240,000 or so clones, 68% of them singletons. Sequenced material: naive CD4+ T cells from blood. The receptors come from a man aged 25-40 years in good health.

This chain uses TRBV1 with TRBJ2-1; the D call in the table, TRBD1, was not verified against the DNA. TRBV1 is classified as a pseudogene. This CDR3 has 18 amino acids. The CDR3 protein is CTSSQAASGSDRGNEQFF. CDR3 sequence (DNA): TGCACCAGCAGCCAAGCAGCTTCTGGGAGTGACAGGGGGAATGAGCAGTTCTTC.

Here the CDR3 reads CASSWDRTVVETQYF. As DNA, the CDR3 is TGTGCCAGCAGCTGGGACAGAACCGTTGTAGAGACCCAGTACTTC. The V and J genes are TRBV7-2 and TRBJ2-5; 7 bases line up with TRBD1. V lost 4 bases, J lost 4 bases, and 9 bases stayed unmatched. The CDR3 is made up of 15 amino acids. CDR1 SGHTA and CDR2 FQGNSA come from the germline V gene.

The chain joins TRBV7-2 to TRBJ2-1; D is possibly TRBD1 (6 bases). Germline V CDR1 and CDR2: SGHTA, FQGNSA. V lost 5 bases and J 8 bases, leaving 7 bases between the germline ends. CDR3 length equals 11 residues. In DNA, the CDR3 is TGTGCCAGCAGCACAGGGTATGAGCAGTTCTTC. It codes for CASSTGYEQFF.

This chain links TRBV18 with TRBJ2-2, with no clear D. Germline V gene lookup returns CDR1 KGHSH and CDR2 LQKENI. This CDR3 has 14 amino acids. V was pared by 1 base and J by 9 bases, with 12 bases between. The CDR3 spells CASSPRDSPWELFF. The CDR3 DNA follows: TGTGCCAGCTCACCACGAGACTCGCCGTGGGAGCTGTTTTTT.

The chain has TRBV7-2 and TRBJ2-7; TRBD2 agrees at 10 bases. The CDR3 extends over 15 amino acids. With 4 bases clipped from V and 4 bases from J, the junction kept 7 bases outside the gene matches. Germline values: CDR1 SGHTA, CDR2 FQGNSA. DNA for the CDR3: TGTGCCAGCAGCTACGGGACTAGCGCCCAGTACGAGCAGTACTTC. Its protein product is CASSYGTSAQYEQYF.

The CDR3 region is CASSSPGLAGVVEQFF. In DNA form, the CDR3 reads TGTGCCAGCAGCTCCCCGGGACTAGCGGGGGTAGTTGAGCAGTTCTTC. The chain links TRBV2 to TRBJ2-1; 14 bases are shared with TRBD2. V shed 6 bases, J shed 9 bases, and the junction held 10 bases outside the gene matches. Germline V gene data show CDR1 as SNHLY and CDR2 as FYNNEI. The CDR3 contains 16 residues.

This clone was counted only a few times. The chain couples TRBV2 to TRBJ1-1; D not resolved. Trimming pared 3 bases from V and 1 base from J, leaving 3 bases between. This CDR3 spans 12 amino acids. Germline lookup yields CDR1 SNHLY and CDR2 FYNNEI. Here the CDR3 DNA reads TGTGCCAGCAGTGAGCAGAACACTGAAGCTTTCTTT. Protein product: CASSEQNTEAFF.

This chain uses TRBV6-1 with TRBJ1-2; D is ambiguous. Germline V lookup: CDR1 MNHNS, CDR2 SASEGT. The V end was cut by 0 bases, the J end by 8 bases, with 10 bases between. The CDR3 runs 13 residues. The CDR3 bases are TGTGCCAGCAGTGAAGCGGCGAAAGGCGGCTACACCTTC. Translating gives CASSEAAKGGYTF.

The rearrangement joins TRBV7-9 to TRBJ2-5, with D perhaps TRBD1 or TRBD2 (5 bases each). The V gene lost 4 bases and the J gene lost 1 base, with 13 bases spanning the gap. Germline V gene data show CDR1 as SEHNR and CDR2 as FQNEAQ (reference sequence). CDR3 length: 15 residues. The CDR3 reads CASSSFRDGQETQYF. In nucleotides, the CDR3 is TGTGCCAGCAGCTCATTCCGGGACGGCCAAGAGACCCAGTACTTC.

J is TRBJ1-6 and V is TRBV13; a weak D match, TRBD1 (6 bases). Trimming removed 2 bases from V and 5 bases from J, with 10 bases in between. Germline CDR1 is PRHDT and CDR2 is FYEKMQ (reference sequence). The CDR3 is 15 residues long. The CDR3 reads CASSLSGQHNSPLHF. Here the CDR3 DNA reads TGTGCCAGCAGCTTATCAGGACAGCATAATTCACCCCTCCACTTT.

This rearrangement joins TRBV6-5 to TRBJ2-1; 12 positions match TRBD2. The CDR3 runs 15 residues. Germline trimming cut 6 bases from V and 4 bases from J; bases unmatched to any gene: 4. Looked up from germline, CDR1 is MNHEY and CDR2 is SVGAGI. CDR3 bases: TGTGCCAGCAGCCTGCTAGCGGGAGGGTACAATGAGCAGTTCTTC. This sequence encodes CASSLLAGGYNEQFF.

This clone was picked up a small number of times. The chain joins TRBV29-1 to TRBJ1-5; the D gene is possibly TRBD1 (5 bases). Germline lookup yields CDR1 SQVTM and CDR2 ANQGSEA. The V end was cut by 2 bases, the J end by 7 bases, with 12 bases between. The CDR3 has 13 residues. In DNA form, the CDR3 reads TGCAGCGTTGAAAGGGGCGCGAGGCAGCCCCAGCATTTT. Amino acids: CSVERGARQPQHF.

The V and J genes are TRBV25-1 and TRBJ1-6; D is unclear. V lost 6 bases and J 0 bases, leaving 9 bases between the germline ends. This CDR3 contains 15 residues. The germline CDR1 and CDR2 sequences are MGHDK and SYGVNS. The CDR3, as DNA: TGTGCCAGCAGCGTAGGGAGCTCCTATAATTCACCCCTCCACTTT. Residues: CASSVGSSYNSPLHF.

V gene TRBV11-2 combines with J gene TRBJ2-3; weak D call: TRBD2 (6 bases). With 3 bases removed from V and 4 bases from J, the gap between germline ends came to 20 bases. Looked up from germline, CDR1 is SGHAT and CDR2 is FQNNGV. The CDR3 totals 17 residues. The CDR3: CASSFSGLMSRADTQYF. In nucleotides, the CDR3 is TGTGCCAGCAGCTTCTCGGGACTTATGAGTAGGGCAGATACGCAGTATTTT. Full variable domain (remainder filled in from reference TRBV11-2 and TRBJ2-3): EAGVAQSPRYKIIEKRQSVAFWCNPISGHATLYWYQQILGQGPKLLIQFQNNGVVDDSQLPKDRFSAERLKGVDSTLKIQPAKLEDSAVYLCASSFSGLMSRADTQYFGPGTRLTVL.

The chain joins TRBV7-2 to TRBJ2-1; 14 bases agree with TRBD2. V trimming: 1 base; J trimming: 14 bases; junction bases outside the gene matches: 4. Germline loops: CDR1 SGHTA, CDR2 FQGNSA. The CDR3 runs 14 residues. The CDR3 loop is CASSLEMTSGREFF. The DNA of the CDR3 is TGTGCCAGCAGCTTAGAGATGACTAGCGGGAGGGAGTTCTTC.

The rearrangement joins TRBV29-1 to TRBJ2-3; 10 bases map to TRBD2. The CDR3 is 16 amino acids. V shed 4 bases and J 0 bases; nucleotides not matched to a gene: 7. Germline V gene lookup returns CDR1 SQVTM and CDR2 ANQGSEA. CDR3 amino acids: CSVAGTSVTSTDTQYF. CDR3 in DNA: TGCAGCGTTGCCGGGACTAGCGTAACTAGCACAGATACGCAGTATTTT.

This chain joins TRBV13 and TRBJ2-5; possible D gene TRBD1, 6 bases. Germline CDR1 and CDR2: PRHDT and FYEKMQ (reference sequence). V dropped 10 bases and J dropped 1 base, with 10 bases sitting between them. This CDR3 spans 12 amino acids. Here the CDR3 reads CATGQFQETQYF. The CDR3 DNA is TGTGCCACTGGACAGTTCCAAGAGACCCAGTACTTC.

This chain links TRBV18 with TRBJ2-2; unclear D gene. CDR3 length: 12 residues. Between the trimmed V and J ends, which lost 6 bases and 5 bases, there was a span of 7 bases. Per the germline V gene, CDR1 is KGHSH and CDR2 is LQKENI. The CDR3, as DNA: TGTGCCAGCTCTCTTCCGACCGGGGAGCTGTTTTTT. Protein: CASSLPTGELFF.

The chain has TRBV20-1 and TRBJ2-1; D is uncertain. V was cut by 3 bases and J by 12 bases, with 12 bases left in between. This CDR3 comprises 11 residues. CDR1 is DFQATT, CDR2 SNEGSKA, per germline (reference sequence). This chain's CDR3 is CSASLPPGQFF. The CDR3 DNA sequence: TGCAGTGCTAGTCTTCCCCCGGGGCAGTTCTTC.

The V gene is TRBV5-1, the J gene TRBJ2-7, with no clear D. Trimming left V 4 bases short and J 1 base short, with 6 bases between. Germline CDR1 is SGHRS and CDR2 is YFSETQ. The CDR3 runs 12 residues. The CDR3: CASSQSSYEQYF. The CDR3 DNA reads as TGCGCCAGCAGCCAATCTTCCTACGAGCAGTACTTC. Full variable domain (remainder filled in from reference TRBV5-1 and TRBJ2-7): KAGVTQTPRYLIKTRGQQVTLSCSPISGHRSVSWYQQTPGQGLQFLFEYFSETQRNKGNFPGRFSGRQFSNSRSEMNVSTLELGDSALYLCASSQSSYEQYFGPGTRLTVT.